A single sample is the source of the 28 T cell receptor beta chains below, sequenced in a study of blood T cell repertoires in COVID-19. Clones were read by immunoSEQ multiplex PCR, and TCRdb kept only the in-frame ones, dropping some. The repertoire consists of some 300,000 clones, with 90% to 95% occurring once and the leading ten covering about 4%. Material for sequencing was PBMCs or T cells enriched from blood (not recorded which). The origin of the receptors is a woman aged 25 to 45 who had been exposed to COVID-19.

The CDR3 coding sequence is TGTGCCAGCAGCTTGGGGGGGGTCGCAGATACGCAGTATTTT. Translating it yields CASSLGGVADTQYF. J is TRBJ2-3 and V is TRBV7-2; 7 nucleotides align to TRBD2. V lost 3 bases, J lost 4 bases, and 4 bases stayed unmatched. CDR3 length: 14 amino acids. The germline V gene encodes CDR1 SGHTA and CDR2 FQGNSA.

V and J are TRBV9 and TRBJ1-2; 10 nucleotides agree with TRBD1. Germline CDR1 and CDR2: SGDLS and YYNGEE. V gave up 0 bases and J gave up 8 bases; unmatched junction bases: 7. The CDR3 is 15 amino acids. In DNA, the CDR3 is TGTGCCAGCAGCGTAGCTCTGGACAGGGGGTACGGCTACACCTTC. Translating it yields CASSVALDRGYGYTF.

The chain is built from TRBV3-1 (or the pseudogene TRBV3-2) and TRBJ1-3, with D possibly being TRBD1 (5 bases). This CDR3 has 21 residues. CDR1 is LGHDT, CDR2 YNNKEL, per germline (reference sequence). V lost 0 bases, J lost 0 bases, and 24 bases lay in between. CDR3 nucleotide sequence: TGTGCCAGCAGCCAAGATCTCCCTAGACGGGGGGTTCCGAGCTCTGGAAACACCATATATTTT. Its translation: CASSQDLPRRGVPSSGNTIYF.

The V and J genes are TRBV5-4 and TRBJ1-2; 7 positions match TRBD1. CDR3 length equals 16 residues. From germline, CDR1 is SGHNT and CDR2 YYREEE (reference sequence). Unmatched junction bases numbered 9, after V lost 4 bases and J lost 0 bases. The CDR3 region has the DNA TGTGCCAGCAGCCCCCGGGGACAGATACCTAACTATGGCTACACCTTC. It specifies CASSPRGQIPNYGYTF.

This clone was seen a handful of times. This chain uses TRBV6-4 with TRBJ2-6, with D perhaps matching TRBD1 (5 bases). Germline V gene sequence: CDR1 MRHNA, CDR2 SNTAGT. V lost 7 bases and J lost 4, with 14 bases in between. The CDR3 has 15 amino acids. The CDR3 loop reads CASKGRAAGANVLTF. DNA for the CDR3: TGTGCCAGCAAGGGCAGGGCGGCGGGGGCCAACGTCCTGACTTTC.

The V call is TRBV6-5, the J call TRBJ1-3; no clear D. Germline V gene sequence: CDR1 MNHEY, CDR2 SVGAGI. The V end was cut by 6 bases, the J end by 8 bases, with 14 bases between. This CDR3 contains 13 residues. CDR3 in amino acids: CASRSVTQDTIYF. The DNA for the CDR3 is TGTGCCAGCAGGAGCGTGACCCAAGACACCATATATTTT.

CDR3 residues: CASSYAGQGYGYTF. As DNA, the CDR3 is TGTGCCAGCAGTTACGCGGGCCAAGGATATGGCTACACCTTC. The chain joins TRBV6-2 or TRBV6-3 to TRBJ1-2, with no clear D. Germline CDR1 is MNHEY and CDR2 is SVGEGT. Between the trimmed V and J ends, which lost 2 bases and 5 bases, there was a span of 12 bases. This CDR3 region has 14 residues.

The chain employs TRBV9 and TRBJ1-1, with 7 bases identical to TRBD1. Germline assignment: CDR1 SGDLS and CDR2 YYNGEE. J lost 3 bases, V lost 4 bases, and 12 bases had no gene match. The CDR3 is 16 residues long. The CDR3, as DNA: TGTGCCAGCAGCTCGAAGAGACAGGGATGGGACACTGAAGCTTTCTTT. Translated: CASSSKRQGWDTEAFF. The whole variable domain, remainder taken from reference TRBV9 and TRBJ1-1, is DSGVTQTPKHLITATGQRVTLRCSPRSGDLSVYWYQQSLDQGLQFLIQYYNGEERAKGNILERFSAQQFPDLHSELNLSSLELGDSALYFCASSSKRQGWDTEAFFGQGTRLTVV.

The chain links TRBV15 to TRBJ1-5; 7 bases are shared with TRBD1. CDR1 is LNHNV, CDR2 YYDKDF, per germline (reference sequence). The CDR3 covers 15 residues. V trimming: 5 bases; J trimming: 10 bases; junction bases outside the gene matches: 14. The CDR3: CATSSRDSLFQPQHF. CDR3 coding DNA: TGTGCCACCAGCTCCCGGGACAGCCTATTCCAACCCCAGCATTTT. Full variable domain (remainder filled in from reference TRBV15 and TRBJ1-5): DAMVIQNPRYQVTQFGKPVTLSCSQTLNHNVMYWYQQKSSQAPKLLFHYYDKDFNNEADTPDNFQSRRPNTSFCFLDIRSPGLGDTAMYLCATSSRDSLFQPQHFGDGTRLSIL.

V usage is TRBV27 and J usage is TRBJ2-1, with 8 nucleotides matching TRBD1. The CDR3 runs 14 residues. The germline gives CDR1 MNHEY, CDR2 SMNVEV (reference sequence). The trim removed 2 bases at V and 3 bases at J, leaving 0 bases unmatched. The CDR3 sequence: CASSLGQGYNEQFF. In nucleotides, the CDR3 is TGTGCCAGCAGTTTAGGACAGGGCTACAATGAGCAGTTCTTC.

The genes are TRBV6-6 and TRBJ1-2; D remains ambiguous. CDR3 length: 15 residues. Trimming removed 2 bases from V and 8 bases from J, with 18 bases in between. Germline lookup yields CDR1 MNHNY and CDR2 SVGAGI (reference sequence). CDR3: CASSYSLSRVGGYTF. In nucleotides, the CDR3 is TGTGCCAGCAGTTACAGTCTTTCCCGGGTAGGCGGCTACACCTTC.

This clone has a single count. The chain links TRBV3-1 (or the pseudogene TRBV3-2) to TRBJ1-2; no reliable D call. The V and J ends lost 0 bases and 1 base respectively, with 24 bases between them. Germline values: CDR1 LGHDT, CDR2 YNNKEL (reference sequence). This CDR3 comprises 20 residues. CDR3 residues: CASSQDTDGDRVIGNYGYTF. The CDR3 DNA sequence: TGTGCCAGCAGCCAAGATACCGACGGGGATCGCGTGATCGGTAACTATGGCTACACCTTC.

V is TRBV3-1 (or the pseudogene TRBV3-2) and J is TRBJ1-6; D is unresolved. This CDR3 is 16 amino acids long. Germline lookup yields CDR1 LGHDT and CDR2 YNNKEL (reference sequence). Trimming cost V 4 bases and J 0 bases, with 10 bases left between them. Here the CDR3 reads CASSLRHLSYNSPLHF. In nucleotides, the CDR3 is TGTGCCAGCAGCCTCAGACACCTCTCCTATAATTCACCCCTCCACTTT.

The genes are TRBV3-1 (or the pseudogene TRBV3-2) and TRBJ1-5, with D perhaps TRBD1 (6 bases). Per the germline V gene, CDR1 is LGHDT and CDR2 is YNNKEL (reference sequence). The V end lost 1 base, the J end lost 3 bases, and 13 bases lay between the germline ends. CDR3 length: 16 residues. CDR3 sequence reads: CASSQVLTGFNQPQHF. The CDR3 DNA reads TGTGCCAGCAGCCAAGTTTTAACAGGGTTCAATCAGCCCCAGCATTTT.

The V and J genes are TRBV5-6 and TRBJ2-2; 7 positions agree with TRBD1. CDR1 and CDR2 (germline): SGHDT, YYEEEE. V lost 0 bases to trimming and J lost 7 bases; unmatched junction nucleotides: 15. The CDR3 is made up of 18 amino acids. In DNA, the CDR3 is TGTGCCAGCAGCTTGGCCTCGACAGGGAACCTTCTTAGCGGGGAGCTGTTTTTT. It codes for CASSLASTGNLLSGELFF.

In its sample, this clone was seen once. The chain recombines TRBV7-8 with TRBJ1-1; D is possibly TRBD1 (5 bases). Trimming removed 5 bases at V and 4 bases at J, with 17 bases between. Looked up from germline, CDR1 is SGHVS and CDR2 is FQNEAQ. The CDR3 runs to 15 residues. The CDR3 bases are TGTGCCAGCAGCCCTCCTACAGGTTGGGGCACTGAAGCTTTCTTT. It is translated as CASSPPTGWGTEAFF.

V is TRBV6-1 and J is TRBJ2-7; possibly TRBD2 for D (6 bases). This CDR3 is 15 amino acids long. The germline V gene encodes CDR1 MNHNS and CDR2 SASEGT. Trimming removed 2 bases from V and 0 bases from J, with 11 bases in between. Here the CDR3 DNA reads TGTGCCAGCAGTGAATTAGGAGGGGCCTCCTACGAGCAGTACTTC. The encoded protein is CASSELGGASYEQYF.

CDR3 in amino acids: CASSEPTGGQNIQYF. The CDR3 DNA is TGTGCCAGCAGTGAACCGACGGGGGGGCAAAACATTCAGTACTTC. J is TRBJ2-4 and V is TRBV6-1; 8 positions agree with TRBD2. The CDR3 spans 15 residues. V lost 2 bases to trimming and J lost 5 bases; unmatched junction nucleotides: 5. Germline V gene data show CDR1 as MNHNS and CDR2 as SASEGT.

The chain couples TRBV10-3 to TRBJ2-5; D might be TRBD2 (7 bases). Germline values: CDR1 ENHRY, CDR2 SYGVKD. V was pared by 5 bases and J by 5 bases, with 18 bases between. The CDR3 runs to 15 residues. The CDR3 region is CAISRARGAGETQYF. CDR3 coding DNA: TGTGCCATCAGTCGCGCCCGGGGGGCCGGCGAGACCCAGTACTTC.

There are many counts of this clone. V is TRBV9 and J is TRBJ2-7, with 9 positions matching TRBD1. The CDR3 spans 15 residues. Germline CDR1 and CDR2: SGDLS and YYNGEE. V lost 1 base, J lost 1 base, and 3 bases stayed unmatched. Written as DNA, the CDR3 is TGTGCCAGCAGCGTAACGGGACAGGGTTCCTACGAGCAGTACTTC. Translated: CASSVTGQGSYEQYF.

This chain joins TRBV7-9 and TRBJ1-2, with 7 nucleotides matching TRBD1. Trimming at V came to 5 bases and at J to 3 bases, leaving 9 bases not matched to a gene. Germline V gene sequence: CDR1 SEHNR, CDR2 FQNEAQ (reference sequence). The CDR3 length is 15 residues. The CDR3 sequence: CASSPQRQGYYGYTF. As DNA, the CDR3 is TGTGCCAGCAGCCCCCAACGACAGGGCTACTATGGCTACACCTTC.

The chain recombines TRBV11-2 with TRBJ2-7; 13 bases fit TRBD2. Trimming removed 5 bases from V and 7 bases from J; junction bases left unmatched: 11. Germline V CDR1 and CDR2: SGHAT, FQNNGV. The CDR3 spans 16 residues. In DNA form, the CDR3 reads TGTGCCAGCAGCCCCGACGGACTAGCGGGGGCCGGGGAGCAGTACTTC. It is translated as CASSPDGLAGAGEQYF.

The V call is TRBV29-1, the J call TRBJ1-4; D gene unclear. The length of the CDR3 is 14 residues. The ends were cut back, 6 bases at V and 11 bases at J, with 22 bases in the middle. Germline values: CDR1 SQVTM, CDR2 ANQGSEA. Here the CDR3 reads CSVAGSGRGEKLFF. The DNA for the CDR3 is TGCAGCGTCGCCGGAAGCGGCCGTGGTGAGAAACTGTTTTTT.

The DNA of the CDR3 is TGTGCCAGTAGTATAGGAGGGGGATGGAACTATGGCTACACCTTC. This codes for CASSIGGGWNYGYTF. This chain joins TRBV19 and TRBJ1-2, with D tentatively TRBD1 (6 bases). CDR1 LNHDA and CDR2 SQIVND come from the germline V gene (reference sequence). The CDR3 sequence is 15 residues long. V was clipped by 1 base and J by 2 bases, with 11 bases between them.

The gene calls are TRBV4-1 and TRBJ2-3; 8 bases align to TRBD2. This CDR3 spans 17 amino acids. The germline V gene encodes CDR1 MGHRA and CDR2 YSYEKL. J was trimmed by 2 bases and V by 1 base; bases with no gene match: 8. The CDR3 reads CASSQGPTSGYTDTQYF. In nucleotides, the CDR3 is TGCGCCAGCAGCCAAGGCCCAACTAGCGGCTACACAGATACGCAGTATTTT.

V and J are TRBV3-1 (or the pseudogene TRBV3-2) and TRBJ2-7; TRBD2 agrees at 9 bases. With V trimmed by 1 base and J by 2 bases, 3 bases remained unmatched. Germline-derived CDR1 and CDR2 are LGHDT and YNNKEL (reference sequence). The CDR3 sequence is 15 residues long. The CDR3 nucleotides are TGTGCCAGCAGCCAAGCAAGCGGGGGGACCTACGAGCAGTACTTC. Protein product: CASSQASGGTYEQYF.

The rearrangement links TRBV18 to TRBJ1-4; 9 nucleotides agree with TRBD1. The V and J ends lost 3 bases and 7 bases, in that order; junction bases with no gene match: 3. Germline V CDR1 and CDR2: KGHSH, LQKENI. The CDR3 is 14 amino acids. In DNA form, the CDR3 reads TGTGCCAGCTCACCGGGACAGGGAACTGAAAAACTGTTTTTT. This encodes CASSPGQGTEKLFF.

A few counts support this clone. J is TRBJ2-7 and V is TRBV19; tentatively, D is TRBD2 (5 bases). V gave up 3 bases and J gave up 2 bases, with 14 bases separating them. The length of the CDR3 is 15 residues. Germline V lookup: CDR1 LNHDA, CDR2 SQIVND (reference sequence). The CDR3 DNA sequence: TGTGCCAGTAGTATGATGGCGGGTCCGACCTACGAGCAGTACTTC. Protein product: CASSMMAGPTYEQYF.